The source of this T cell receptor (beta chain) is a study of blood T cell repertoires in COVID-19. In the original workflow: The authors estimated nucleated cell counts from reference gene primer amplification. Sequencing used immunoSEQ multiplex PCR; TCRdb keeps in-frame clones, though not all of them. That table is the source of V, J and clone size, and D and trimming were worked out from the DNA. The sample comprises around 63,000 clones, 80% of which are singletons, and 7.2% rests with the top ten. This CDR3 contains 13 residues. Germline loops: CDR1 KGHSH, CDR2 LQKENI. With 6 bases removed from V and 0 bases from J, the gap between germline ends came to 3 bases.

What was sequenced was peripheral blood. This receptor was taken from a man between 60 and 75 years old with acute or convalescent COVID-19. This chain connects TRBV18 to TRBJ2-6, with D unresolved. The CDR3 region has the DNA TGTGCCAGCTCGAGCTCTGGGGCCAACGTCCTGACTTTC. It yields the protein CASSSSGANVLTF.